This entry features one TCR beta chain sequence. What it recognizes is unknown. The length of the CDR3 is 18 residues. J lost 0 bases, V lost 4 bases, and 4 bases had no gene match. Germline lookup yields CDR1 KGHSH and CDR2 LQKENI. The data originate from a study of somatic mutations in cytotoxic T cells in rheumatoid arthritis. Whole-study results and caveats: There was no significant difference in CD8+ T-cell clonality between rheumatoid arthritis patients and age-matched healthy controls. Within 8 of 65 patients, the single biggest CD8+ clone made up more than 20% of CD8+ cells. TRBV07 showed slight underrepresentation in rheumatoid arthritis patients, unadjusted for multiple comparisons.

This table comes from immunoSEQ multiplex PCR, and its TCRdb copy is limited to in-frame clones, with some not included. The table has about 25,000 clones, over 65% seen once. This TCR derives from a woman younger than 35 in good health. The sequenced material came from CD8+ T cells sorted from blood. The chain employs TRBV18 and TRBJ1-6, with TRBD1 matching 12 bases. This CDR3 reads CASSLGTGGSSYNSPLHF. DNA for the CDR3: TGTGCCAGCTCACTAGGGACAGGGGGCAGCTCCTATAATTCACCCCTCCACTTT.